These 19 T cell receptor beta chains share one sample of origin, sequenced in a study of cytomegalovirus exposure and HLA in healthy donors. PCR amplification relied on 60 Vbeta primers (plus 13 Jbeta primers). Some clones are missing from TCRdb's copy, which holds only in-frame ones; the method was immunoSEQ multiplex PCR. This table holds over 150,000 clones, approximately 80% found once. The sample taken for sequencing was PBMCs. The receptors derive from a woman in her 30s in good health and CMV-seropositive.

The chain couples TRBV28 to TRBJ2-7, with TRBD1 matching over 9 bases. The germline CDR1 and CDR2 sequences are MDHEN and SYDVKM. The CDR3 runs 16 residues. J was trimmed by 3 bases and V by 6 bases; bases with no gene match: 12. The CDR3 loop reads CASSTPQGADFYEQYF. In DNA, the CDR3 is TGTGCCAGCAGCACCCCACAGGGGGCGGACTTCTACGAGCAGTACTTC.

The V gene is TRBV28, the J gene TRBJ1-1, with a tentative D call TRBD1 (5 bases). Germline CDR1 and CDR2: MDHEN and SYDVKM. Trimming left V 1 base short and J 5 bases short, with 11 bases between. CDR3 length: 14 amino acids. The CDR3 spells CASSLFRGLTEAFF. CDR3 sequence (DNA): TGTGCCAGCAGTTTATTTAGGGGCTTAACTGAAGCTTTCTTT.

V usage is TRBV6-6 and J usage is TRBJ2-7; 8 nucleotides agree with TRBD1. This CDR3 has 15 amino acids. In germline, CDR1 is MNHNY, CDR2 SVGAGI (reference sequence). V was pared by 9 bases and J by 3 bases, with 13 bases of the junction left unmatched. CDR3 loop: CASYSMYRGNYEQYF. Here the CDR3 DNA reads TGTGCCAGTTACAGCATGTACAGGGGGAACTACGAGCAGTACTTC.

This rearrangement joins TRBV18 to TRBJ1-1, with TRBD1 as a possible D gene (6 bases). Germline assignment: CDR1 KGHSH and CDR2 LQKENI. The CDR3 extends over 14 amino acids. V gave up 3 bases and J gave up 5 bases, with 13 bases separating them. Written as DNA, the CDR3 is TGTGCCAGCTCACCCTATTCCAGGGGAACTGAAGCTTTCTTT. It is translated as CASSPYSRGTEAFF.

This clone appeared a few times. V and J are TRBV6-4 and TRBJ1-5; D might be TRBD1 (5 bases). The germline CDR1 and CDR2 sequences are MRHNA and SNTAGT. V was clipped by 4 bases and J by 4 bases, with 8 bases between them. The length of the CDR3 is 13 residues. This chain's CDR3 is CASSAQANQPQHF. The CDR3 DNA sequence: TGTGCCAGCAGTGCACAGGCAAATCAGCCCCAGCATTTT.

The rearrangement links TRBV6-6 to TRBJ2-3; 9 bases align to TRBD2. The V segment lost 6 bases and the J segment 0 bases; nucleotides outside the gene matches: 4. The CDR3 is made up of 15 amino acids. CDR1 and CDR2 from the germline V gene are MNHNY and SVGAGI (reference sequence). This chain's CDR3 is CASRPTSGSTDTQYF. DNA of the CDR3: TGTGCCAGCAGGCCGACTAGCGGTAGCACAGATACGCAGTATTTT.

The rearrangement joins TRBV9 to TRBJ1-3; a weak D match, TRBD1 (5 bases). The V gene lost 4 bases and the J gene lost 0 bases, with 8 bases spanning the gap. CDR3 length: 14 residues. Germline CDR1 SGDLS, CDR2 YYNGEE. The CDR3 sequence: CASSRGDSGNTIYF. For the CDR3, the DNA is TGTGCCAGCAGCCGGGGGGACTCTGGAAACACCATATATTTT.

CDR3 sequence: CASSQGEGQRFNYGYTF. The CDR3 DNA reads TGCGCCAGCAGCCAAGGTGAGGGACAGCGATTTAACTATGGCTACACCTTC. This rearrangement joins TRBV4-3 to TRBJ1-2; TRBD1 agrees at 7 bases. Germline trimming cut 1 base from V and 1 base from J; bases unmatched to any gene: 9. This CDR3 region has 17 residues. From germline, CDR1 is LGHNA and CDR2 YSLEER.

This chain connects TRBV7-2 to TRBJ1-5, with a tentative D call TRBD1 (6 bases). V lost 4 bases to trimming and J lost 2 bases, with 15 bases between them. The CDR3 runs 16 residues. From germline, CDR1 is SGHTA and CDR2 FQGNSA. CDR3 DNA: TGTGCCAGCAGCTCCGGACAGTTTTTCGGCAATCAGCCCCAGCATTTT. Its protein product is CASSSGQFFGNQPQHF.

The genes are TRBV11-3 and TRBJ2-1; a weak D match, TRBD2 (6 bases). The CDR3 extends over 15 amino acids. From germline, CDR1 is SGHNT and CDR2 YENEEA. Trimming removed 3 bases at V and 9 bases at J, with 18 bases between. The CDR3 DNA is TGTGCCAGCAGCTTGGAGGGCGGGGCGAGGGGTGAGCAGTTCTTC. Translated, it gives CASSLEGGARGEQFF.

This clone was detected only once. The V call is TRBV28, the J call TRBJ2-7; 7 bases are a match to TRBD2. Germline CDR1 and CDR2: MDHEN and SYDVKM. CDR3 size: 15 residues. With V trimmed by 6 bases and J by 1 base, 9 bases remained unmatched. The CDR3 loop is CASRPARRESYEQYF. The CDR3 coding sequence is TGTGCCAGCAGACCCGCTCGGCGGGAGTCCTACGAGCAGTACTTC.

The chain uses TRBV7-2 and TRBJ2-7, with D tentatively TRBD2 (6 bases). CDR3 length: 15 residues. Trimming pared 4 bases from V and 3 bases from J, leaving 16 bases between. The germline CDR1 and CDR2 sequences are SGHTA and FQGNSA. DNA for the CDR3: TGTGCCAGCAGCTCGTCAGGGACTGGTATCTACGAGCAGTACTTC. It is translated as CASSSSGTGIYEQYF.

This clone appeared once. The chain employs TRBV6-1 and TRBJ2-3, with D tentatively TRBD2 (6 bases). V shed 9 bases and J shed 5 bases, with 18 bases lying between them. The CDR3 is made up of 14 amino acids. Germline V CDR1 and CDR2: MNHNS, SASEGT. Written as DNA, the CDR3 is TGTGCCAGTAACAGGAGGGGCAATAGAGATACGCAGTATTTT. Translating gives CASNRRGNRDTQYF.

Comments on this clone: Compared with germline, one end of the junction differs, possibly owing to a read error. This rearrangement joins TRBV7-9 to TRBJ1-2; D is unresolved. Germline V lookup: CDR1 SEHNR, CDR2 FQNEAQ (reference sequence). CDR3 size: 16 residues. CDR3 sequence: CSSSLAGGFHNAGYTF. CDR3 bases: TGTTCCAGCAGCTTAGCTGGCGGATTCCACAACGCTGGCTACACCTTC.

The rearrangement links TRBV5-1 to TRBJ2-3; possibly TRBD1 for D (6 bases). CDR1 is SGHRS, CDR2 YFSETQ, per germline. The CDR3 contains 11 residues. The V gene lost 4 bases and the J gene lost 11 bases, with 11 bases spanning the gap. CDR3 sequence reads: CASSPLGGQYF. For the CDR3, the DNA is TGCGCCAGCAGCCCACTAGGGGGGCAGTATTTT. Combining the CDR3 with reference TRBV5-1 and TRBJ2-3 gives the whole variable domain KAGVTQTPRYLIKTRGQQVTLSCSPISGHRSVSWYQQTPGQGLQFLFEYFSETQRNKGNFPGRFSGRQFSNSRSEMNVSTLELGDSALYLCASSPLGGQYFGPGTRLTVL.

The DNA of the CDR3 is TGTGCCAGCAGCTTGGGGGGGCTCTACACCTTC. Protein sequence: CASSLGGLYTF. The chain combines TRBV7-3 with TRBJ1-2; the D gene is possibly TRBD1 (6 bases). Germline assignment: CDR1 SGHTA and CDR2 FQGTGA. V lost 3 bases and J 10 bases, leaving 9 bases between the germline ends. CDR3 size: 11 residues.

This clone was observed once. The DNA of the CDR3 is TGTGCCAGCAGTCCACTCGGGGGGGCAACTAATGAAAAACTGTTTTTT. This translates into CASSPLGGATNEKLFF. V usage is TRBV27 and J usage is TRBJ1-4, with a tentative D call TRBD1 (5 bases). Germline V gene data show CDR1 as MNHEY and CDR2 as SMNVEV (reference sequence). The CDR3 extends over 16 amino acids. The V gene lost 5 bases and the J gene lost 0 bases, with 13 bases spanning the gap.

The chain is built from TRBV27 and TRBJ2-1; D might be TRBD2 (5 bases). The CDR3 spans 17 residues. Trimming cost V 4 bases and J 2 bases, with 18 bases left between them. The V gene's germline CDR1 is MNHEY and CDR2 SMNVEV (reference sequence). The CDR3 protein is CASSWVYNGITYNEQFF. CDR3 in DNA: TGTGCCAGCAGTTGGGTATACAACGGGATTACCTACAATGAGCAGTTCTTC.

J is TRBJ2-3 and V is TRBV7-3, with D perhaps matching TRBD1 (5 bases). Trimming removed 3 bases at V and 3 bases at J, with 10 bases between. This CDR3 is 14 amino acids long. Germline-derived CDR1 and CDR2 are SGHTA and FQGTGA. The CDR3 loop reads CASSLIQATDTQYF. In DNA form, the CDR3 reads TGTGCCAGCAGCTTGATACAGGCTACAGATACGCAGTATTTT. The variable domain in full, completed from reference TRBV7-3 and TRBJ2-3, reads GAGVSQTPSNKVTEKGKYVELRCDPISGHTALYWYRQSLGQGPEFLIYFQGTGAADDSGLPNDRFFAVRPEGSVSTLKIQRTERGDSAVYLCASSLIQATDTQYFGPGTRLTVL.